The 8 T cell receptor beta chains in this list originate from one sample, sequenced in a study of post-analysis software for immune sequencing data. Whole-study results and caveats: Patients had higher frequencies than controls of five TRBV segments, including TRBV5-6, TRBV5-1 and TRBV20-1.

TCR beta cDNA libraries had unique molecular identifiers. TCRdb processed the PCR reads anew with MiXCR; each CDR3 protein has one entry. The table includes hundreds of thousands of distinct CDR3 sequences, 55% to 60% detected once. These receptors' targets are unknown. The sequenced sample consisted of blood. The receptors shown here come from a girl aged 2-10 years with multiple sclerosis.

This clonotype was counted a few times. This chain connects TRBV20-1 to TRBJ2-7; the match to TRBD2 covers 7 bases. The CDR3 is 14 residues long. Germline CDR1 and CDR2: DFQATT and SNEGSKA (reference sequence). V was pared by 0 bases and J by 2 bases, with 4 bases of the junction left unmatched. Here the CDR3 reads CSARDALATYEQYF. CDR3 bases: TGCAGTGCTAGAGATGCACTAGCGACCTACGAGCAGTACTTC.

V gene TRBV12-3 or TRBV12-4 combines with J gene TRBJ2-6, with 9 positions matching TRBD1. The CDR3 runs 16 residues. Losses at the gene ends were 5 bases for V and 2 bases for J; bases not matched to a gene: 4. CDR3 DNA sequence: TGTGCCAGCAGTGAAGGGACAGGGACTGGGGCCAACGTCCTGACTTTC. Translating it yields CASSEGTGTGANVLTF.

The V gene is TRBV29-1, the J gene TRBJ2-3, with 8 bases identical to TRBD2. V trimming: 7 bases; J trimming: 5 bases; junction bases outside the gene matches: 11. This CDR3 is built from 14 residues. From germline, CDR1 is SQVTM and CDR2 ANQGSEA. CDR3 DNA sequence: TGCAGCGCGGGAGGGCTTTTAAGGAAAGATACGCAGTATTTT. It yields the protein CSAGGLLRKDTQYF.

This clonotype was observed a few times. The chain employs TRBV12-3 or TRBV12-4 and TRBJ2-1; the D gene is possibly TRBD2 (5 bases). Between the trimmed V and J ends, which lost 8 bases and 6 bases, there was a span of 17 bases. The CDR3 has 14 residues. The chain's CDR3 is CASFQTSRGNEQFF. For the CDR3, the DNA is TGTGCCAGCTTCCAAACTAGTCGCGGCAATGAGCAGTTCTTC.

The chain combines TRBV29-1 with TRBJ2-7; no definite D call. From germline, CDR1 is SQVTM and CDR2 ANQGSEA. The V gene lost 2 bases and the J gene lost 3 bases, with 8 bases spanning the gap. This CDR3 has 12 amino acids. The chain's CDR3 is CSVENDNYEQYF. DNA for the CDR3: TGCAGCGTTGAAAATGATAACTACGAGCAGTACTTC.

The CDR3 sequence is CASSLVGGHGYTF. The CDR3 DNA sequence: TGTGCCAGCAGCTTAGTAGGGGGCCATGGCTACACCTTC. The J gene is TRBJ1-2, the V gene TRBV5-8, with TRBD1 identical over 7 bases. J was trimmed by 6 bases and V by 2 bases; bases with no gene match: 4. The CDR3 is 13 amino acids. Germline V CDR1 and CDR2: SGHTS, YDEGEE.

The chain combines TRBV5-1 with TRBJ2-1, with 16 bases fitting TRBD2. CDR3 length equals 16 residues. With 3 bases clipped from V and 7 bases from J, the junction kept 4 bases outside the gene matches. Germline CDR1 SGHRS, CDR2 YFSETQ. CDR3 amino acids: CASSSGLAGGGNEQFF. DNA of the CDR3: TGCGCCAGCAGCTCGGGACTAGCGGGAGGGGGGAATGAGCAGTTCTTC. The variable domain in full, with the rest retrieved from reference TRBV5-1 and TRBJ2-1, is KAGVTQTPRYLIKTRGQQVTLSCSPISGHRSVSWYQQTPGQGLQFLFEYFSETQRNKGNFPGRFSGRQFSNSRSEMNVSTLELGDSALYLCASSSGLAGGGNEQFFGPGTRLTVL.

The chain recombines TRBV5-1 with TRBJ1-2; D is possibly TRBD1 (5 bases). Trimming left V 0 bases short and J 2 bases short, with 14 bases between. The germline gives CDR1 SGHRS, CDR2 YFSETQ. The CDR3 length is 16 residues. In DNA form, the CDR3 reads TGCGCCAGCAGCTTGGGGGGTTGGAGGGGCAACTATGGCTACACCTTC. Translated: CASSLGGWRGNYGYTF.